The present T cell receptor beta chain was sequenced within a study of patients and donors after allogeneic stem cell transplantation. Germline-derived CDR1 and CDR2 are LGHNA and YNFKEQ. V dropped 4 bases and J dropped 11; count of bases not matched to a gene: 5. This CDR3 has 12 amino acids. Each CDR3 protein is one row after TCRdb ran MiXCR on the RT-PCR reads. The sample records tens of thousands of distinct CDR3 sequences, approximately 5% being singletons. This receptor was identified in a human donor who was either an allogeneic HSCT recipient or a stem cell or donor lymphocyte infusion donor (not recorded which). It is not recorded whose cells these are; they may come from a transplant donor. The chain is built from TRBV4-2 and TRBJ2-3; the match to TRBD1 covers 8 bases. Sequencing used blood, either unsorted or a sorted T cell fraction (not recorded which). This chain's CDR3 is CASSLGQGRQYF. In DNA, the CDR3 is TGTGCCAGCAGCCTAGGACAGGGCAGGCAGTATTTT.